This T cell receptor (beta chain) was captured by sequencing in a study of T-cell memory formation after mild COVID-19. Background on the study: Clustering of TCRs was largely donor specific.

TCRdb called the 5' RACE reads again in MiXCR, with one record for every CDR3 protein. The data show fewer than 700,000 distinct CDR3 sequences, about a fifth seen once. Germline CDR1 reads SQVTM; CDR2 reads ANQGSEA. CDR3 length: 13 residues. Trimming removed 6 bases at V and 4 bases at J, with 14 bases between. Study results and caveats: Among contracting clones, CD4+ were mainly CM/EM and CD8+ enriched in EMRA.

This clonotype was observed a handful of times. As yet, its antigen is unknown. The chain couples TRBV29-1 to TRBJ2-3; D remains unclear. This TCR was sampled from an adult woman who had mild COVID-19 (a few samples of this study predate the infection). Cell type and time point are not known. Source material: PBMCs or a T cell subset sorted from them (not recorded which). In DNA form, the CDR3 reads TGCAGCGTCAACTCCGTGCCAGCAGATACGCAGTATTTT. It encodes CSVNSVPADTQYF.